The T cell receptor beta chain described here comes from a study of T cell responses to AZD1222 COVID-19 vaccine. Study observations and caveats: Donors were mostly white British, more females; clonal diversity possibly underestimated.

Assay used: immunoSEQ multiplex PCR; TCRdb lists only in-frame clones, some missing. The sample holds 100,000 to 150,000 clones, about nine tenths seen once. V lost 8 bases, J lost 4 bases, and 14 bases lay in between. This CDR3 has 14 residues. From germline, CDR1 is MNHEY and CDR2 SVGAGI. Of note for this clone: Its target is not known.

This rearrangement joins TRBV6-5 to TRBJ2-2; D is unclear. The sequence was collected from an adult who received the AZD1222 COVID-19 vaccine. The sequencing here drew on peripheral blood, taken 28 days after the second AZD1222 dose. The CDR3 bases are TGTGCCAGCCAAGGGTCCGCGAGCACCGGGGAGCTGTTTTTT. This codes for CASQGSASTGELFF.